This T cell receptor beta chain was obtained from a study of T cells in Graves' hyperthyroidism and ophthalmopathy. Not enrolled were patients with uncontrolled infection, other autoimmune disease, pregnancy or lactation. Each 10 ml fresh peripheral blood draw supplied the PBMCs. TCR beta CDR3 region amplification was performed from RNA transcripts. First-round RT-PCR of the TCR CDR3 relied on the HTBI primer set. TCRdb re-derived calls from the multiplex PCR reads in MiXCR, one entry per CDR3 protein. The sample records fewer than 650,000 distinct CDR3 sequences, more than 13% being singletons. Note on this clonotype: The antigen remains undetermined.

Overall study results and limits: Stable hyperthyroidism was told apart from ophthalmopathy by a model built on 13 V-J features.

The specimen was blood. The receptor was isolated from a woman younger than 35 with Graves' ophthalmopathy.

CDR3: CATSGGLNTEAFF. CDR3 in DNA: TGTGCCACCAGTGGGGGCCTAAACACTGAAGCTTTCTTT. The chain links TRBV24-1 to TRBJ1-1, with TRBD1 as a possible D gene (5 bases). This CDR3 comprises 13 residues. Per the germline V gene, CDR1 is KGHDR and CDR2 is SFDVKD. V lost 5 bases and J lost 2, with 8 bases in between.